The clone carrying this TCR beta chain was observed a few times. What it binds is not known. The study used treatment-naive patients who had stable or active relapsing-remitting disease as multiple sclerosis controls. TEMRA cells were FACS-enriched, while CD8+ and CD4+ T cells were negatively isolated. These data are taken from a study of CD8 T cells in Susac syndrome. Study findings and constraints: The study conceded that relatively few individuals underwent its TCR sequencing and HLA analysis.

CDR3 size: 14 residues. The germline gives CDR1 SGHTA, CDR2 FQGNSA. Trimming pared 0 bases from V and 2 bases from J, leaving 8 bases between. The authors reverse transcribed roughly 0.5 to 1 ug RNA with random hexamers. TCR beta CDR3 was amplified by immunoSEQ multiplex PCR. This amplification extended across 54 Vbeta and 13 Jbeta segments. Each CDR3 protein gets one entry after TCRdb re-called the immunoSEQ multiplex PCR reads with MiXCR. This table holds 100,000 to 150,000 distinct CDR3 sequences, approximately 95% found once. The chain combines TRBV7-2 with TRBJ2-7; D is possibly TRBD2 (6 bases). The TCR was taken from a human donor with multiple sclerosis. The sequenced sample consisted of CD8+ T cells from PBMCs. CDR3 DNA sequence: TGTGCCAGCAGCTTAGCTAGCGGAGCCTACGAGCAGTACGTC. It encodes CASSLASGAYEQYV.